This T cell receptor (beta chain) was identified during a study of T cell responses to AZD1222 COVID-19 vaccine. V lost 2 bases to trimming and J lost 4 bases, with 13 bases between them. The V gene's germline CDR1 is SGHRS and CDR2 YFSETQ. This CDR3 has 15 amino acids. Sequencing used immunoSEQ multiplex PCR; TCRdb keeps in-frame clones, though not all of them. This table holds 13,000 or so clones, 70% to 85% found once. Regarding this clone: As yet, its antigen is unknown.

General study points: Clonal diversity may have been underestimated in mostly white British donors. Among AZD1222 vaccinees, only six or seven were seropositive at baseline. The repertoires were collected only after the peak T cell response.

V and J are TRBV5-1 and TRBJ1-5; unclear D gene. Sample: peripheral blood, taken 28 days after the second AZD1222 dose. The receptor was isolated from an adult who received the AZD1222 COVID-19 vaccine. The CDR3 nucleotides are TGCGCCAGCAGCTTCTCAAGGGCTGTGAATCAGCCCCAGCATTTT. Its translation: CASSFSRAVNQPQHF.